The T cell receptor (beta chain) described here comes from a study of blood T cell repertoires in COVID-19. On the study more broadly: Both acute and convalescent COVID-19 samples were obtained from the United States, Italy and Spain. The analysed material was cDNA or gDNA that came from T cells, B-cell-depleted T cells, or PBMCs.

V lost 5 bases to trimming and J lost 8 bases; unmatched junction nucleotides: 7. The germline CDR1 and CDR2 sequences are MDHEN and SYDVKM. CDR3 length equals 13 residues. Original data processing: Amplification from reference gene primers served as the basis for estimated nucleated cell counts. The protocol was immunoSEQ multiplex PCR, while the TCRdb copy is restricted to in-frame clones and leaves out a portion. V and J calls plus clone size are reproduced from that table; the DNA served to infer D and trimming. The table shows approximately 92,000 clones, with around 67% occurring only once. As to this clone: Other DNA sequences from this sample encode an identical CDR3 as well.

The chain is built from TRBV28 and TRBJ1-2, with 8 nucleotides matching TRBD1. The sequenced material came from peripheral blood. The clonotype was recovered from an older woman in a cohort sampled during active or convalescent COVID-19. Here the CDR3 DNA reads TGTGCCAGCAGTCTTAGCAGGGGGCGAGGCTACACCTTC. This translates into CASSLSRGRGYTF.